The sequence of this T cell receptor (beta chain) was determined in a study of patients and donors after allogeneic stem cell transplantation. CDR3 length: 12 amino acids. Trimming left V 8 bases short and J 4 bases short, with 11 bases between. The germline V gene has CDR1 MNHEY and CDR2 SMNVEV (reference sequence). Each CDR3 protein is one row after TCRdb ran MiXCR on the RT-PCR reads. The sample lists approximately 140,000 distinct CDR3 sequences; over 35% were seen once. This TCR came from a human donor who was either an allogeneic HSCT recipient or a stem cell or donor lymphocyte infusion donor (not recorded which). It is not recorded whose cells these are; they may come from a transplant donor. This chain joins TRBV27 and TRBJ1-2, with D unclear. The sample consisted of blood, either unsorted or a sorted T cell fraction (not recorded which). The CDR3 region has the DNA TGTGCCAGCGGGTTAGAGTCCTATGGCTACACCTTC. Amino acids: CASGLESYGYTF.